The 16 T cell receptor beta chains given below trace back to one sample, sequenced in a study of response to subunit inactivated influenza vaccine. Each CDR3 protein is one row after TCRdb ran MiXCR on the RT-PCR reads. Here the sample spans 500,000 to 550,000 distinct CDR3 sequences, around 8% being singletons. Material: PBMCs from blood, obtained roughly 24 months after vaccination. Receptor source: a man aged 50 to 75 who received an inactivated influenza vaccine.

This clonotype has more than one count but fewer than ten. The CDR3 DNA reads as TGCAGCGTTGGGCGGGATCGCACAGATACGCAGTATTTT. It encodes CSVGRDRTDTQYF. The chain has TRBV29-1 and TRBJ2-3, with D perhaps matching TRBD2 (6 bases). The germline CDR1 and CDR2 sequences are SQVTM and ANQGSEA. Trimming shortened V by 4 bases and J by 1 base, and 9 bases separated the two germline ends. The CDR3 totals 13 residues.

The CDR3 protein is CASSFGSGGIEQFF. In nucleotides, the CDR3 is TGTGCCAGCAGCTTTGGTAGCGGGGGGATTGAGCAGTTCTTC. This chain joins TRBV7-9 and TRBJ2-1, with TRBD2 matching over 10 bases. The CDR3 runs to 14 residues. V trimming: 3 bases; J trimming: 9 bases; junction bases outside the gene matches: 5. Germline CDR1 reads SEHNR; CDR2 reads FQNEAQ (reference sequence).

This clonotype was counted only a few times. V is TRBV20-1 and J is TRBJ1-5, with D possibly TRBD1 on 6 matching bases. Germline CDR1 DFQATT, CDR2 SNEGSKA (reference sequence). The CDR3 has 14 residues. Trimming took 2 bases from V and 1 from J, leaving 9 bases between them. The CDR3 sequence: CSARRGPSNQPQHF. CDR3 DNA: TGCAGTGCTAGACGGGGGCCCAGCAATCAGCCCCAGCATTTT.

This clonotype was seen many times. The chain is built from TRBV5-6 and TRBJ2-1, with D perhaps assigned TRBD1 or TRBD2 (6 bases each). This CDR3 comprises 15 residues. CDR1 is SGHDT and CDR2 is YYEEEE in the germline V gene. Deletions cut 6 bases from V and 2 bases from J, with 15 bases between. The CDR3 spells CASIWDGGPYNEQFF. Here the CDR3 DNA reads TGTGCCAGCATCTGGGATGGGGGGCCCTACAATGAGCAGTTCTTC. Full variable domain (remainder filled in from reference TRBV5-6 and TRBJ2-1): DAGVTQSPTHLIKTRGQQVTLRCSPKSGHDTVSWYQQALGQGPQFIFQYYEEEERQRGNFPDRFSGHQFPNYSSELNVNALLLGDSALYLCASIWDGGPYNEQFFGPGTRLTVL.

This clonotype was detected ten times or more. V usage is TRBV12-3 or TRBV12-4 and J usage is TRBJ2-7, with TRBD2 as a possible D gene (6 bases). The V end lost 8 bases, the J end lost 1 base, and 15 bases lay between the germline ends. The CDR3 covers 14 residues. The CDR3: CASWEDGASYEQYF. CDR3 nucleotides: TGTGCCAGCTGGGAGGATGGAGCGTCCTACGAGCAGTACTTC.

This clonotype was detected a few times. The rearrangement uses TRBV28 and TRBJ2-7, with 7 positions matching TRBD1. Germline CDR1 is MDHEN and CDR2 is SYDVKM. The V segment lost 7 bases and the J segment 3 bases; nucleotides outside the gene matches: 3. This CDR3 is built from 12 residues. The CDR3, as DNA: TGTGCCAGCACCCAGGGGGACTACGAGCAGTACTTC. Protein product: CASTQGDYEQYF.

The chain joins TRBV15 to TRBJ2-1; D is ambiguous. This CDR3 region has 12 residues. Trimming removed 7 bases at V and 6 bases at J, with 10 bases between. The V gene's germline CDR1 is LNHNV and CDR2 YYDKDF (reference sequence). For the CDR3, the DNA is TGTGCCACCACCTACCTCGGCAATGAGCAGTTCTTC. Protein sequence: CATTYLGNEQFF. The full variable domain, its missing parts supplied by reference TRBV15 and TRBJ2-1, is DAMVIQNPRYQVTQFGKPVTLSCSQTLNHNVMYWYQQKSSQAPKLLFHYYDKDFNNEADTPDNFQSRRPNTSFCFLDIRSPGLGDTAMYLCATTYLGNEQFFGPGTRLTVL.

This chain uses TRBV10-3 with TRBJ2-7, with 11 positions matching TRBD2. Germline CDR1 is ENHRY and CDR2 is SYGVKD. The CDR3 has 14 amino acids. After removal of 6 bases from V and 5 bases from J, the junction contained 6 bases not matched to a gene. CDR3 sequence: CAISLAGGKDEQYF. DNA of the CDR3: TGTGCCATCAGCTTAGCGGGAGGGAAAGACGAGCAGTACTTC.

The rearrangement joins TRBV19 to TRBJ1-4; the D gene is possibly TRBD1 (5 bases). V lost 3 bases to trimming and J lost 3 bases, with 11 bases between them. The CDR3 has 15 residues. Germline CDR1 is LNHDA and CDR2 is SQIVND (reference sequence). The CDR3 loop is CASSIGRASNEKLFF. CDR3 in DNA: TGTGCCAGTAGTATCGGCAGGGCCTCTAATGAAAAACTGTTTTTT.

CDR3 nucleotides: TGCGCCAGCAAGGCAGACCTCTCCTACGAGCAGTACTTC. Translating it yields CASKADLSYEQYF. V is TRBV5-1 and J is TRBJ2-7; D remains ambiguous. Germline V CDR1 and CDR2: SGHRS, YFSETQ. The CDR3 sequence is 13 residues long. V lost 6 bases and J 0 bases, leaving 10 bases between the germline ends.

This clonotype was detected ten times or more. V usage is TRBV28 and J usage is TRBJ2-2; TRBD2 matches at 9 bases. CDR1 is MDHEN and CDR2 is SYDVKM in the germline V gene. J was trimmed by 5 bases and V by 4 bases; bases with no gene match: 8. The CDR3 consists of 16 residues. The CDR3 DNA reads as TGTGCCAGCAGTTCTCAGCGGGAGGCCGGAACCGGGGAGCTGTTTTTT. Translated, it gives CASSSQREAGTGELFF.

This clonotype was seen more than once but under ten times. J is TRBJ2-7 and V is TRBV5-1; TRBD1 aligns across 9 bases. CDR1 SGHRS and CDR2 YFSETQ come from the germline V gene. The CDR3 is 15 residues long. V trimming: 4 bases; J trimming: 2 bases; junction bases outside the gene matches: 7. CDR3 sequence (DNA): TGCGCCAGCAGCGAACCGGGACAGGGTACCTACGAGCAGTACTTC. It translates to CASSEPGQGTYEQYF.

The chain is built from TRBV7-6 and TRBJ2-1; D perhaps matches TRBD2 (6 bases). This CDR3 comprises 18 residues. The germline CDR1 and CDR2 sequences are SGHVS and FNYEAQ. V was clipped by 0 bases and J by 4 bases, with 19 bases between them. The CDR3 here is CASSLAGERPGVYNEQFF. The CDR3 coding sequence is TGTGCCAGCAGCTTAGCAGGGGAACGGCCGGGGGTTTACAATGAGCAGTTCTTC.

In this sample, this clonotype turned up a few times. The chain joins TRBV5-1 to TRBJ2-5, with 7 bases lining up with TRBD1. Germline V gene sequence: CDR1 SGHRS, CDR2 YFSETQ. J gave up 0 bases and V 4 bases, and 6 bases lay outside the gene matches. This CDR3 spans 15 amino acids. DNA for the CDR3: TGCGCCAGCAGCAACCCGGGACAGAACCAAGAGACCCAGTACTTC. Its translation is CASSNPGQNQETQYF.

The V call is TRBV20-1, the J call TRBJ2-7; D not resolved. CDR3 size: 11 residues. The germline V and J ends were trimmed by 0 bases and 5 bases, with 5 bases remaining between them. In germline, CDR1 is DFQATT, CDR2 SNEGSKA (reference sequence). CDR3 loop: CSARDRHEQYF. The CDR3 bases are TGCAGTGCTAGAGATAGGCACGAGCAGTACTTC.

In this sample, this clonotype turned up many times. The CDR3 nucleotides read TGTGCCATCAGCTCACAGGGTACTGGGGCCAACGTCCTGACTTTC. It is translated as CAISSQGTGANVLTF. The rearrangement links TRBV10-3 to TRBJ2-6, with D tentatively TRBD1 (6 bases). Germline V gene lookup returns CDR1 ENHRY and CDR2 SYGVKD. The CDR3 runs 15 residues. V was cut by 6 bases and J by 2 bases, with 11 bases left in between.